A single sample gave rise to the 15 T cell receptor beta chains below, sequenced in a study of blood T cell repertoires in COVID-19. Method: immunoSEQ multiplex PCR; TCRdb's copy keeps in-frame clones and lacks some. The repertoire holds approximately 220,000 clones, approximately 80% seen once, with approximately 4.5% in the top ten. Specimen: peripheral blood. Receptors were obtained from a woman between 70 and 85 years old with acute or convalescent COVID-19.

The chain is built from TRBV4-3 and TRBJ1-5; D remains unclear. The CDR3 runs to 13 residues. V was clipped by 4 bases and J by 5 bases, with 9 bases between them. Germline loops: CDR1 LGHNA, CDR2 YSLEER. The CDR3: CASSPSGDQPQHF. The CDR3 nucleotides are TGCGCCAGCAGCCCTAGCGGGGATCAGCCCCAGCATTTT.

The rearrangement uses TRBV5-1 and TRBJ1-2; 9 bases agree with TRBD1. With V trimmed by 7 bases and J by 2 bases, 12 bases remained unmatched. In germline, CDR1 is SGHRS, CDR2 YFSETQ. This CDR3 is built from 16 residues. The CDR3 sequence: CASRLLTTGGNYGYTF. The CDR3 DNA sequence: TGCGCCAGCCGATTACTTACGACAGGGGGGAACTATGGCTACACCTTC.

This CDR3 reads CASSLGAMNTEAFF. Written as DNA, the CDR3 is TGTGCCAGCAGCTTAGGAGCCATGAACACTGAAGCTTTCTTT. The chain employs TRBV11-3 and TRBJ1-1; D ambiguous. CDR1 is SGHNT, CDR2 YENEEA, per germline. V was shortened by 1 base and J by 0 bases, with 6 bases between the two germline ends. The CDR3 has 14 residues.

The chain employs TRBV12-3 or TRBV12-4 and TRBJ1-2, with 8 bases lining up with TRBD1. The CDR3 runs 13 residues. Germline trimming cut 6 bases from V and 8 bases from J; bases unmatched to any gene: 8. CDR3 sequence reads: CASSYGQGGGYTF. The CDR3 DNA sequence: TGTGCCAGCAGCTATGGACAGGGAGGGGGCTACACCTTC.

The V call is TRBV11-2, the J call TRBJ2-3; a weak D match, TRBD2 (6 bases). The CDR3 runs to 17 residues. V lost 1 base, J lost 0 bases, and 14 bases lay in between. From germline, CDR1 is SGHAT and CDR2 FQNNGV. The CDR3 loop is CASSLGLSGSSTDTQYF. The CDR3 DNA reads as TGTGCCAGCAGCTTAGGACTTAGCGGATCTAGCACAGATACGCAGTATTTT.

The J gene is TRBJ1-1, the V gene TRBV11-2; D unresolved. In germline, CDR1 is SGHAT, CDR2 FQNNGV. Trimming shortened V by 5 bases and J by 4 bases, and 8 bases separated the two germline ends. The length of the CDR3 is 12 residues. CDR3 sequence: CASSHGGTEAFF. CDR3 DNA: TGTGCCAGCAGCCACGGTGGCACTGAAGCTTTCTTT.

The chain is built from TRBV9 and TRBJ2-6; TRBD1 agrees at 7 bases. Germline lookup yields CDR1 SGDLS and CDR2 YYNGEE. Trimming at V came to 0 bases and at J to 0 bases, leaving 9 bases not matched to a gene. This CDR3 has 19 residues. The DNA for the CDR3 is TGTGCCAGCAGCGTAGGCCCCCATTCAGGGGGCTCTGGGGCCAACGTCCTGACTTTC. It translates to CASSVGPHSGGSGANVLTF.

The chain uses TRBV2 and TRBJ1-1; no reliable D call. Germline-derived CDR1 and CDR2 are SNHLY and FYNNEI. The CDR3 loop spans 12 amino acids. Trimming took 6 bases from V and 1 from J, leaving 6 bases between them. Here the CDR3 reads CASRSPNTEAFF. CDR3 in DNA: TGTGCCAGCAGGAGTCCGAACACTGAAGCTTTCTTT.

The CDR3 nucleotides are TGCGCCAGCAGCTTGAGAGCGGGGGGTTACACAGATACGCAGTATTTT. Translated: CASSLRAGGYTDTQYF. The rearrangement links TRBV5-1 to TRBJ2-3; 9 bases are shared with TRBD2. Germline CDR1 reads SGHRS; CDR2 reads YFSETQ. After removal of 1 base from V and 2 bases from J, the junction contained 5 bases not matched to a gene. CDR3 size: 16 residues.

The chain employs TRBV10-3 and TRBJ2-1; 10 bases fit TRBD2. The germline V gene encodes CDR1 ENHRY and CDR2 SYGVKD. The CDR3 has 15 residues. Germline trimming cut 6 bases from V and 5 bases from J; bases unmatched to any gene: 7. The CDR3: CAIRIGLAENNEQFF. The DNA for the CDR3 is TGTGCCATCAGGATCGGACTAGCGGAAAACAATGAGCAGTTCTTC.

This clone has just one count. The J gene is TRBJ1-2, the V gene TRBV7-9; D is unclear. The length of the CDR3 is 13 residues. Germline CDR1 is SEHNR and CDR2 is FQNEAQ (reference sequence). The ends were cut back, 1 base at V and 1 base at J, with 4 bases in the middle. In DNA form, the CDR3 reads TGTGCCAGCAGCTTAGGTCTTAACTATGGCTACACCTTC. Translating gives CASSLGLNYGYTF.

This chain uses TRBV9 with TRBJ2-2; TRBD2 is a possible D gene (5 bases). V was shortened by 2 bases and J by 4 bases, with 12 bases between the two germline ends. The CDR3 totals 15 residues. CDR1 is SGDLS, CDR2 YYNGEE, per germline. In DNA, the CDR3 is TGTGCCAGCAGCGTCGCTAGCAGTTCCACCGGGGAGCTGTTTTTT. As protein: CASSVASSSTGELFF.

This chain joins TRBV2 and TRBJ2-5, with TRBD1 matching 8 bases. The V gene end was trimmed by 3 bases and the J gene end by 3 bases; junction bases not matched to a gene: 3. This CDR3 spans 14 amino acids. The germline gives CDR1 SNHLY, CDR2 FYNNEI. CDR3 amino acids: CASSERTGKETQYF. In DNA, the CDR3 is TGTGCCAGCAGTGAGAGGACAGGGAAAGAGACCCAGTACTTC.

The CDR3 is CASSLAPGQGHGYTF. The CDR3, as DNA: TGTGCCAGCAGCTTAGCCCCGGGACAGGGGCATGGCTACACCTTC. V usage is TRBV11-2 and J usage is TRBJ1-2; 10 nucleotides match TRBD1. Per germline, CDR1 SGHAT and CDR2 FQNNGV. The CDR3 totals 15 residues. Unmatched junction bases numbered 5, after V lost 1 base and J lost 6 bases.

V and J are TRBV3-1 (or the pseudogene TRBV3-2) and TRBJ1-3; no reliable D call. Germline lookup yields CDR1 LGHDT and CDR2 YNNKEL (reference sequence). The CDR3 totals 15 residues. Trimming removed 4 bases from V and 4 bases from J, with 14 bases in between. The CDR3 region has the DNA TGTGCCAGCAGCCCGCAAAGTCTGGGCGGAAACACCATATATTTT. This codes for CASSPQSLGGNTIYF.